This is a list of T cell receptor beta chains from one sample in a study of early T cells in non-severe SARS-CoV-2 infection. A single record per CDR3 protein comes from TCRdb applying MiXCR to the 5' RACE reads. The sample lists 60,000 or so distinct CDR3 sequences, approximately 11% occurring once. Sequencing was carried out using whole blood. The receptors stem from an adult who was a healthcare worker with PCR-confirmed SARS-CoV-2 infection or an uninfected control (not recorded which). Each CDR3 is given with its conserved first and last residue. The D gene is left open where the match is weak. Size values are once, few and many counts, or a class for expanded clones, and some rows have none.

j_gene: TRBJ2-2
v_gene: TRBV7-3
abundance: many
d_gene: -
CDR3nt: TGTGCCAGCAGCCCCCCCCCGTGGCGGGAAGGGAACGGGGAGCTGTTTTTT
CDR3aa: CASSPPPWREGNGELFF

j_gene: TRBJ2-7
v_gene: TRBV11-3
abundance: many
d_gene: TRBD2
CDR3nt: TGTGCCAGCAGCGCTAGCGGACCCTCCTACGAGCAGTACTTC
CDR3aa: CASSASGPSYEQYF

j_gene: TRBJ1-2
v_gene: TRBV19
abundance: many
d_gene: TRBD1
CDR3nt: TGTGCCAGTAGCCGGGACAGGGGTGGCTACACCTTC
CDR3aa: CASSRDRGGYTF

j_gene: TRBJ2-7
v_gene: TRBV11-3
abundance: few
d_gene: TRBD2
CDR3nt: TGTGCCAGCAGCTTTAGCCCGACTAGCGACGAGCAGTACTTC
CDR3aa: CASSFSPTSDEQYF

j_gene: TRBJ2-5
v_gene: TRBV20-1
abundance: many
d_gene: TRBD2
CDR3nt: TGCAGTGCTTCCCTTAGCGGGAGAGGCCCGGAGACCCAGTACTTC
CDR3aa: CSASLSGRGPETQYF

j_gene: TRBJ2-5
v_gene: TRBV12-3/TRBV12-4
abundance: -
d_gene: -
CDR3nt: TGTGCCAGCAGGGACATAGGGGGCCAGTACTTC
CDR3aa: CASRDIGGQYF

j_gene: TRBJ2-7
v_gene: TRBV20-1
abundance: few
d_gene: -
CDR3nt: TGCAGTGCTTACGAGAGAGGGAAAGGGACCTACGAGCAGTACTTC
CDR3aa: CSAYERGKGTYEQYF

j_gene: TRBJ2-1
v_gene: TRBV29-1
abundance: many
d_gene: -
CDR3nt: TGCAGCGTCCCGTCGGACACGAACAATGAGCAGTTCTTC
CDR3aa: CSVPSDTNNEQFF

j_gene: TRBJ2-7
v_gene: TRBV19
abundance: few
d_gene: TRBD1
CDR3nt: TGTGCCACCGCGCTTGGACAGGGGGGCAACGAGCAGTACTTC
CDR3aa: CATALGQGGNEQYF

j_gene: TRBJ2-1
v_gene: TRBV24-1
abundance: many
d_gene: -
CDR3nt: TGTGCCACCAGTGATTCGACAGATTACAATGAGCAGTTCTTC
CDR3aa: CATSDSTDYNEQFF

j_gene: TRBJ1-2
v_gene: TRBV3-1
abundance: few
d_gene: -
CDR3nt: TGTGCCAGCAGCCTTTACCGCCGGGACACTCGTCAAACTAACTATGGCTACACCTTC
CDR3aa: CASSLYRRDTRQTNYGYTF

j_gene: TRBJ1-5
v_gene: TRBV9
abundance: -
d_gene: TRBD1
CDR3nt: TGTGCCAGCAGCGTACAGGGGGACAATCAGCCCCAGCATTTT
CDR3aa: CASSVQGDNQPQHF

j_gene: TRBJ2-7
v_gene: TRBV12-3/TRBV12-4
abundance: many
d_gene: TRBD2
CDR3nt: TGTGCCAGCACGAGGCGGGAGCCACCCTACGAGCAGTACTTC
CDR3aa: CASTRREPPYEQYF

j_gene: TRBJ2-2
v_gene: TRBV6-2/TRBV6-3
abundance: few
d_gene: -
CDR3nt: TGTGCCAGCAGCCACCGAAGGGTAGTAAACACCGGGGAGCTGTTTTTT
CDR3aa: CASSHRRVVNTGELFF

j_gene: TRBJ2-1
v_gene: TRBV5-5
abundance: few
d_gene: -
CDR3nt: TGTGCCAGCAGCTTGCAGGGAGGCAATGAGCAGTTCTTC
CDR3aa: CASSLQGGNEQFF

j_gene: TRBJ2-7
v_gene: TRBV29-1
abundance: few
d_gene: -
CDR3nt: TGCAGCGTTGAAGGGGATCACTCCTACGAGCAGTACTTC
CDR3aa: CSVEGDHSYEQYF

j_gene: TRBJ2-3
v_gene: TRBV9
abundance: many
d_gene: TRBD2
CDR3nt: TGTGCCAGCAGCGTAGAGGGACTAGCGGGGGTGGCAGATACGCAGTATTTT
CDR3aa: CASSVEGLAGVADTQYF

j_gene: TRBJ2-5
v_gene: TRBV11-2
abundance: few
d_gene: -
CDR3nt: TGTGCCAGCAGCCCAATTACGGGGACCCAGTACTTC
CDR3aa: CASSPITGTQYF

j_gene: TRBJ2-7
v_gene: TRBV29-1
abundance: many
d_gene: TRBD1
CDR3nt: TGCAGCGTTGGGACAGGCTTCTCCTACGAGCAGTACTTC
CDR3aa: CSVGTGFSYEQYF

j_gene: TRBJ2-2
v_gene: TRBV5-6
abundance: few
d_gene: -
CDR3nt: TGTGCCAGCAGCTTGTACGGGTTTCGAACCGGGGAGCTGTTTTTT
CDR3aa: CASSLYGFRTGELFF

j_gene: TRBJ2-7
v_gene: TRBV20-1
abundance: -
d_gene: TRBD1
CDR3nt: TGCAGTGCTAGAGCTTGGGACAGCTACGAGCAGTACTTC
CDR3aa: CSARAWDSYEQYF

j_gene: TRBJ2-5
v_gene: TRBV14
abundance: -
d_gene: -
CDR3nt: TGTGCCAGCAGCCAACTCGACACCCAGTACTTC
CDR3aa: CASSQLDTQYF

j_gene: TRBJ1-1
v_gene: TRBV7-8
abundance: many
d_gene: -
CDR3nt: TGTGCCAGCAGCTTGGGGGGGGAAGCTTTCTTT
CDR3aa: CASSLGGEAFF

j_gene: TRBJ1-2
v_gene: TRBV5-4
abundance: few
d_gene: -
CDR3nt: TGTGCCAGCAGCTTGGCAGGGGCCAACTATGGCTACACCTTC
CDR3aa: CASSLAGANYGYTF

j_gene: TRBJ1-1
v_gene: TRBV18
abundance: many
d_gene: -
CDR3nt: TGTGCCAGCTCACTAACGGGTGGAGTGAACACTGAAGCTTTCTTT
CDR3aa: CASSLTGGVNTEAFF

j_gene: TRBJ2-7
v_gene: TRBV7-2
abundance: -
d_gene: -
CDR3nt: TGTGCCAGCAGCTTAGCAGCCCTAGGGCAGTACTTC
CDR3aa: CASSLAALGQYF

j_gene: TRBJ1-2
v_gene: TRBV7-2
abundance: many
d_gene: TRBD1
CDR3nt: TGTGCCAGCAGCTTTGGACAGGGGTACTATGGCTACACCTTC
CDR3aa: CASSFGQGYYGYTF

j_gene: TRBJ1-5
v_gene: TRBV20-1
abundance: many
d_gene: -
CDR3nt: TGCAGTGCTAGAGTGGGGGAGCCCCAGCATTTT
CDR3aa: CSARVGEPQHF

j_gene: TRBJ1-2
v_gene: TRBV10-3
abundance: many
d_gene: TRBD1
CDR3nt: TGTGCCACACTACAGGGGGCGAGAAACTATGGCTACACCTTC
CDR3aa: CATLQGARNYGYTF

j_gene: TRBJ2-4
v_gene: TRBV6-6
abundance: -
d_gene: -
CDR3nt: TGTGCCAGCAGTTACGGCGAGGGGGAGGCCAAAAACATTCAGTACTTC
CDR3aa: CASSYGEGEAKNIQYF

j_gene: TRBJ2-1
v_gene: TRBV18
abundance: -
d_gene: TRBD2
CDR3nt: TGTGCCAGCTCACCGAGGGGCGGGGGCTCCTACAATGAGCAGTTCTTC
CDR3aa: CASSPRGGGSYNEQFF

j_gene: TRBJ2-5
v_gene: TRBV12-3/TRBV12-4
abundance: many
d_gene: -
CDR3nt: TGTGCCAGCACCCTGGGGGCAGAATCGTACCAAGAGACCCAGTACTTC
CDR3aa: CASTLGAESYQETQYF